These 15 T cell receptor beta chains were all obtained from the same sample, sequenced in a study of blood T cell repertoires in COVID-19. The repertoire was sequenced with immunoSEQ multiplex PCR; TCRdb's copy has only in-frame clones and lacks some. The profile shows approximately 190,000 clones, about 80% of them singletons. Specimen: peripheral blood. These receptors originate from a man in his sixties with acute or convalescent COVID-19.

This sequence joins TRBV2 and TRBJ1-5; D ambiguous. The CDR3 has 13 residues. The germline V gene encodes CDR1 SNHLY and CDR2 FYNNEI. V dropped 3 bases and J dropped 0 bases, with 3 bases sitting between them. The DNA of the CDR3 is TGTGCCAGCAGTGACAGTAGCAATCAGCCCCAGCATTTT. It translates to CASSDSSNQPQHF.

J is TRBJ2-1 and V is TRBV18; D is tentatively TRBD1 or TRBD2 (5 bases each). The V end was cut by 6 bases, the J end by 0 bases, with 9 bases between. The CDR3 is made up of 14 amino acids. CDR1 KGHSH and CDR2 LQKENI come from the germline V gene. CDR3 region: CASSPGSSYNEQFF. The CDR3 DNA is TGTGCCAGCTCCCCAGGGAGCTCCTACAATGAGCAGTTCTTC.

This chain connects TRBV6-5 to TRBJ1-1, with TRBD1 matching 7 bases. This CDR3 is 14 amino acids long. Looked up from germline, CDR1 is MNHEY and CDR2 is SVGAGI. V lost 8 bases, J lost 1 base, and 7 bases stayed unmatched. The DNA for the CDR3 is TGTGCCAGCGGAGAACAGGGGTCGAACACTGAAGCTTTCTTT. It yields the protein CASGEQGSNTEAFF.

V usage is TRBV5-1 and J usage is TRBJ2-5; D unresolved. This CDR3 has 15 residues. The germline V gene encodes CDR1 SGHRS and CDR2 YFSETQ. The germline V and J ends were trimmed by 0 bases and 1 base, with 10 bases remaining between them. The CDR3 nucleotides are TGCGCCAGCAGCTTGGCTCCGACAAGCCAAGAGACCCAGTACTTC. Translating it yields CASSLAPTSQETQYF.

The J gene is TRBJ1-5, the V gene TRBV24-1; D is possibly TRBD1 (6 bases). V was trimmed by 10 bases and J by 4 bases, leaving 13 bases between them. CDR1 and CDR2 from the germline V gene are KGHDR and SFDVKD. This CDR3 has 13 amino acids. As DNA, the CDR3 is TGTGCCACTCAACAGGGCTCAAATCAGCCCCAGCATTTT. Translated: CATQQGSNQPQHF.

This chain connects TRBV6-6 to TRBJ2-7; tentative D call: TRBD2 (6 bases). The CDR3 totals 16 residues. The V gene's germline CDR1 is MNHNY and CDR2 SVGAGI (reference sequence). V lost 2 bases, J lost 1 base, and 15 bases lay in between. CDR3 protein: CASSYRDRGGSYEQYF. CDR3 DNA: TGTGCCAGCAGTTACCGGGATCGGGGAGGATCCTACGAGCAGTACTTC.

This clone was picked up one time. This sequence joins TRBV6-5 and TRBJ2-5; no reliable D call. With 1 base removed from V and 5 bases from J, the gap between germline ends came to 8 bases. CDR3 length: 13 amino acids. Germline CDR1 and CDR2: MNHEY and SVGAGI. The CDR3 is CASSYLETETQYF. The CDR3 DNA follows: TGTGCCAGCAGTTACTTGGAGACGGAGACCCAGTACTTC.

J is TRBJ1-2 and V is TRBV29-1; 7 bases map to TRBD1. Germline loops: CDR1 SQVTM, CDR2 ANQGSEA. The CDR3 runs 16 residues. The V gene end was trimmed by 4 bases and the J gene end by 1 base; junction bases not matched to a gene: 12. This CDR3 is CSVASMGQTINYGYTF. The DNA for the CDR3 is TGCAGCGTTGCCTCCATGGGACAGACAATTAACTATGGCTACACCTTC.

J is TRBJ2-7 and V is TRBV7-8; maybe TRBD2 (6 bases). Germline V gene data show CDR1 as SGHVS and CDR2 as FQNEAQ. The CDR3 is 16 residues long. The ends were cut back, 6 bases at V and 2 bases at J, with 20 bases in the middle. The CDR3 here is CASSRLGGEVTYEQYF. The CDR3 DNA reads as TGTGCCAGCAGTCGTCTGGGGGGAGAAGTAACCTACGAGCAGTACTTC.

The rearrangement uses TRBV19 and TRBJ2-3; 8 nucleotides match TRBD2. The V and J ends lost 0 bases and 0 bases, in that order; junction bases with no gene match: 8. Germline V gene data show CDR1 as LNHDA and CDR2 as SQIVND (reference sequence). This CDR3 contains 18 residues. The CDR3 DNA sequence: TGTGCCAGTAGTATAGACCATTCGGGACTAGTTAGCACAGATACGCAGTATTTT. It encodes CASSIDHSGLVSTDTQYF.

The chain combines TRBV6-5 with TRBJ1-1; D is perhaps TRBD1 (6 bases). The V end was cut by 4 bases, the J end by 10 bases, with 16 bases between. The CDR3 is 13 residues long. Germline CDR1 and CDR2: MNHEY and SVGAGI. CDR3 protein: CASSFTSGVGAFF. The CDR3 DNA sequence: TGTGCCAGCAGTTTTACGTCAGGGGTCGGAGCTTTCTTT.

The chain couples TRBV6-5 to TRBJ2-3; 12 bases align to TRBD2. The CDR3 runs 16 residues. Germline V gives CDR1 MNHEY, CDR2 SVGAGI. Trimming at V came to 3 bases and at J to 8 bases, leaving 9 bases not matched to a gene. CDR3 region: CASSYSGLAGSSTQYF. CDR3 nucleotides: TGTGCCAGCAGTTATTCCGGACTAGCGGGGAGTAGTACGCAGTATTTT.

The chain employs TRBV18 and TRBJ2-2, with 9 nucleotides matching TRBD2. The CDR3 extends over 16 amino acids. Germline-derived CDR1 and CDR2 are KGHSH and LQKENI. J was trimmed by 4 bases and V by 0 bases; bases with no gene match: 3. CDR3 protein: CASSPPLAGPTGELFF. Written as DNA, the CDR3 is TGTGCCAGCTCACCACCCCTAGCGGGACCCACCGGGGAGCTGTTTTTT.

The table lists this clone with a count of one. The chain combines TRBV11-2 with TRBJ2-1, with D unclear. V dropped 1 base and J dropped 2 bases, with 9 bases sitting between them. This CDR3 is built from 15 residues. CDR1 is SGHAT, CDR2 FQNNGV, per germline. The CDR3 reads CASSLGPSAYNEQFF. CDR3 coding DNA: TGTGCCAGCAGCTTAGGCCCCAGCGCCTACAATGAGCAGTTCTTC. Filled out from reference TRBV11-2 and TRBJ2-1, the complete variable domain reads EAGVAQSPRYKIIEKRQSVAFWCNPISGHATLYWYQQILGQGPKLLIQFQNNGVVDDSQLPKDRFSAERLKGVDSTLKIQPAKLEDSAVYLCASSLGPSAYNEQFFGPGTRLTVL.

This sequence joins TRBV6-2 or TRBV6-3 and TRBJ1-2, with 7 positions matching TRBD1. Germline V gene sequence: CDR1 MNHEY, CDR2 SVGEGT. CDR3 length: 14 amino acids. Trimming removed 4 bases from V and 5 bases from J; junction bases left unmatched: 7. The CDR3 reads CASSFDLGQYGYTF. DNA of the CDR3: TGTGCCAGCAGTTTTGACCTGGGACAGTATGGCTACACCTTC.